This T cell receptor beta chain was recorded in a study of blood T cell repertoires in COVID-19 (dated by TCRdb to the early 2020s). Regarding the complete study: The collaborator samples originated in the United States, Italy and Spain and spanned the acute and convalescent phases of COVID-19. The prospective study material was composed of cDNA or gDNA derived from T cells, B-cell-depleted T cells, or PBMCs. The dataset comprised deeply sampled blood TCRbeta repertoires from subjects exposed to, actively infected with, or recovered from COVID-19. The repertoires were released in a freely available public database meant as a resource for research on the immune response to SARS-CoV-2. Samples were obtained from the ongoing ImmuneRACE study (first 160 participants) and from roughly 1,300 subjects provided by 6 global collaborators. A de-identified subject ID, COVID-19 status, age in years and sex were almost always included in the sample metadata. Where available, HLA class I and class II types were obtained from metadata supplied by the sample provider rather than from assay-based typing. Points the paper makes about the study in general: Clinical and demographic metadata were provided uncurated, with the amount varying by source and participant.

In the case of this clone: Its antigen is still unknown. Base qualities are not at hand, and no much larger clone is one base apart.

At one collaborating source in Seattle, patients were enrolled during active infection and were followed longitudinally through the course of disease. Each collaborating institution followed its own protocols to collect whole blood in K2EDTA tubes. For TCRbeta analysis, collaborator samples were shipped as frozen whole blood, as isolated PBMCs, or as DNA extracted from either sample type. TCRbeta CDR3 regions were amplified from genomic DNA by means of the immunoSEQ Assay, a bias-controlled multiplex PCR. The authors' analysis ran thus. Nucleated cell counts per sample were estimated from amplification of reference gene primers within the assay. To quantify the absolute abundance of each unique TCRbeta CDR3 rearrangement, sequence reads were collapsed and filtered. For each sample, productive Simpson clonality was calculated as the square root of Simpson's diversity index over productive rearrangements. This is the immuneACCESS table as TCRdb keeps it, with only in-frame sequences that have V and J called. A part of the clones is gone; compared with another copy, unresolved V genes explain less than half, and the rest is unexplained. D and trimming come from the DNA, and the V and J calls and clone size come from that table. The sample table lists under 450,000 clones, 88% of them with a count of one. Roughly 12% of the sample is held by the ten biggest clonotypes.

The germline V gene (reference sequence) provides CDR1 WNHNN and CDR2 SYGVQD. V is reduced by 0 bases and J by 3 bases, leaving a spacing of 3 bases between them. The CDR3 contains 13 residues, cysteine and phenylalanine counted. The DNA shown is the 39-base CDR3, in frame from base 1. Recombination connected TRBV10-1 to TRBJ1-3, with the D gene not clear enough to name. This sequence was found in a woman aged 45-59 years with COVID-19, enrolled during active disease. Specimen: peripheral blood. The DNA is TGCGCCAGCAGTGAGTCTAATGGAAACACCATATATTTT. It encodes CASSESNGNTIYF.